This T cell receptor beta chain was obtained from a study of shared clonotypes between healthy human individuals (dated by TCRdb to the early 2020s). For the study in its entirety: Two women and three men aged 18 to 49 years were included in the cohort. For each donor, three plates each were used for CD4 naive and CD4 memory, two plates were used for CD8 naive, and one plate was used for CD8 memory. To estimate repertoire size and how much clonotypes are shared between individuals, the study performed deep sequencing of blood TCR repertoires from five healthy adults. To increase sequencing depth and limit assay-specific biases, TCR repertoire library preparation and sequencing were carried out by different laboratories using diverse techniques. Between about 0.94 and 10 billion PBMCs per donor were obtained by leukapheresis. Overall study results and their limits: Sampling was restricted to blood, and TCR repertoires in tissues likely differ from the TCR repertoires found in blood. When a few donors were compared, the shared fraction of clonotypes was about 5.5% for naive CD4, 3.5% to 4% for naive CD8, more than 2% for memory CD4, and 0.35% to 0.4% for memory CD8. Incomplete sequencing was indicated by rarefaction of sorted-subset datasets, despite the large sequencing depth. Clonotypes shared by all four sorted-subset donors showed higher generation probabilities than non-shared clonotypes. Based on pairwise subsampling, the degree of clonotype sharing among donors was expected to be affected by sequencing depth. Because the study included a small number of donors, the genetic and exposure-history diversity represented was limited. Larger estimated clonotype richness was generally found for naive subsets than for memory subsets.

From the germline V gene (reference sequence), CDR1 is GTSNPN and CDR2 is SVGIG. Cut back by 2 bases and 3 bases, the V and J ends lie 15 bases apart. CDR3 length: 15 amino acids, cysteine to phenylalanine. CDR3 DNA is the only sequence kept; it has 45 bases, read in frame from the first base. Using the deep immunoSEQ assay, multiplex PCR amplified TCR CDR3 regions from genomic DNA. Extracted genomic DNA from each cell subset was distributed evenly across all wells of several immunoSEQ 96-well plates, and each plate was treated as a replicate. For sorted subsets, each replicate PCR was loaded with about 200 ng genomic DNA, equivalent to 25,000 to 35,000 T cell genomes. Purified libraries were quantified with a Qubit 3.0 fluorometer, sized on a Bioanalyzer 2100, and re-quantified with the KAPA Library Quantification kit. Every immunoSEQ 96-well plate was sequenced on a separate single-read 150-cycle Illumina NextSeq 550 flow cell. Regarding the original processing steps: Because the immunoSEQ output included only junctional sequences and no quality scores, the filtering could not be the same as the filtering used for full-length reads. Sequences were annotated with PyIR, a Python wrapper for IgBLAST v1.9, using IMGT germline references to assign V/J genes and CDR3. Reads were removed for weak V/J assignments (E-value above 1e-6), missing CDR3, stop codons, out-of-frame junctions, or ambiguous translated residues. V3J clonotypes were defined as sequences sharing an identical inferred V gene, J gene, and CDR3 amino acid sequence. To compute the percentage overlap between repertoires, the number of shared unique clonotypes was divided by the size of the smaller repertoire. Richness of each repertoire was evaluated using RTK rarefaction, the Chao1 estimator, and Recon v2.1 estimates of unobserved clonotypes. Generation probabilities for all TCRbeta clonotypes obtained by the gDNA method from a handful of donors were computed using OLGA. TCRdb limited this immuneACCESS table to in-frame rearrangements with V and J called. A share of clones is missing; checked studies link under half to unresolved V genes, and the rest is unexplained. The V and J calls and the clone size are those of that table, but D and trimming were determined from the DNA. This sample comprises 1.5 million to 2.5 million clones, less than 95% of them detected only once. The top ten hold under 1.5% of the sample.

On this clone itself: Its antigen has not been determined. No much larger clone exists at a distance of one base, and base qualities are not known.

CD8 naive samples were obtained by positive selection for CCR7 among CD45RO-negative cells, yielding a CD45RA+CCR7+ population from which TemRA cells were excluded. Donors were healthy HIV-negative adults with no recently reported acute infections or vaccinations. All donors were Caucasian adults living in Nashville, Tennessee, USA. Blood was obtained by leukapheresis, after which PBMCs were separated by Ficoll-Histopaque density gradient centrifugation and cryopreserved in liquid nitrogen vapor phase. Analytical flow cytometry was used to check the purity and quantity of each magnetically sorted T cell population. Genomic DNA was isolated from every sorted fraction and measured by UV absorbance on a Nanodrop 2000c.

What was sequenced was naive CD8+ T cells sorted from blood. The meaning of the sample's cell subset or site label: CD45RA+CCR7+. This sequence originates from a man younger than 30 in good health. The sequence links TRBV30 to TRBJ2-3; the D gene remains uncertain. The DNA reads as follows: TGTGCCTGGAGTCCCCAAAGCGTTCTAACAGATACGCAGTATTTT. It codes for CAWSPQSVLTDTQYF. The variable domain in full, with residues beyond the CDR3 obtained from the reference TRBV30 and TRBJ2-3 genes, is SQTIHQWPATLVQPVGSPLSLECTVEGTSNPNLYWYRQAAGRGLQLLFYSVGIGQISSEVPQNLSASRPQDRQFILSSKKLLLSDSGFYLCAWSPQSVLTDTQYFGPGTRLTVL.